The rows below give T cell receptor beta chains drawn from one sample of a study of T cell changes during pregnancy in multiple sclerosis. Clones were sequenced by immunoSEQ multiplex PCR, and TCRdb holds only the in-frame ones, with some missing. The profile shows about 60,000 clones, 93% of them singletons. Sequenced material: CD8+ T cells from peripheral blood mononuclear cells, taken in the second trimester of pregnancy. These receptors were taken from a female donor with multiple sclerosis, enrolled in a pregnancy study. CDR3s include the opening cysteine and the closing phenylalanine or tryptophan. A D gene is named only where the DNA matches it firmly. Clone size is given for some rows only: seen once, a few or many times, or a class if the clone is expanded.

v_gene: TRBV27; j_gene: TRBJ2-1; abundance: -; d_gene: TRBD2; CDR3aa: CASSTGLAGYNEQFF; CDR3nt: TGTGCCAGCAGTACGGGACTAGCGGGTTACAATGAGCAGTTCTTC
v_gene: TRBV7-8; j_gene: TRBJ2-3; abundance: -; d_gene: -; CDR3aa: CASSTGGSTDTQYF; CDR3nt: TGTGCCAGCAGCACCGGGGGAAGCACAGATACGCAGTATTTT
v_gene: TRBV29-1; j_gene: TRBJ1-2; abundance: -; d_gene: -; CDR3aa: CSVFDSFNYGYTF; CDR3nt: TGCAGCGTTTTTGACAGCTTTAACTATGGCTACACCTTC
v_gene: TRBV15; j_gene: TRBJ1-2; abundance: -; d_gene: TRBD1; CDR3aa: CATSVDRGDGYTF; CDR3nt: TGTGCCACCAGCGTAGACAGGGGGGACGGCTACACCTTC
v_gene: TRBV7-9; j_gene: TRBJ2-2; abundance: -; d_gene: TRBD1; CDR3aa: CASSRIGQGAYTGELFF; CDR3nt: TGTGCCAGCAGCCGGATCGGACAGGGGGCTTATACCGGGGAGCTGTTTTTT
v_gene: TRBV6-5; j_gene: TRBJ2-1; abundance: once; d_gene: TRBD2; CDR3aa: CASSSTSGVYNEQFF; CDR3nt: TGTGCCAGCAGTTCGACTAGCGGGGTTTACAATGAGCAGTTCTTC
v_gene: TRBV7-9; j_gene: TRBJ2-1; abundance: -; d_gene: -; CDR3aa: CASSWDTGNEQFF; CDR3nt: TGTGCCAGCAGCTGGGACACTGGCAATGAGCAGTTCTTC
v_gene: TRBV2; j_gene: TRBJ1-5; abundance: -; d_gene: TRBD1; CDR3aa: CASSVTGGNQPQHF; CDR3nt: TGTGCCAGCAGTGTAACAGGGGGCAACCAGCCCCAGCATTTT
v_gene: TRBV4-3; j_gene: TRBJ1-4; abundance: -; d_gene: TRBD1; CDR3aa: CASSQDTGQGTNEKLFF; CDR3nt: TGCGCCAGCAGCCAAGACACCGGACAGGGGACTAATGAAAAACTGTTTTTT
v_gene: TRBV29-1; j_gene: TRBJ2-3; abundance: -; d_gene: TRBD2; CDR3aa: CSASGLGVPDTQYF; CDR3nt: TGCAGCGCGTCGGGACTAGGAGTTCCAGATACGCAGTATTTT
v_gene: TRBV5-6; j_gene: TRBJ1-1; abundance: -; d_gene: -; CDR3aa: CASTQGPVNTEAFF; CDR3nt: TGTGCCAGCACGCAGGGCCCGGTGAACACTGAAGCTTTCTTT
v_gene: TRBV5-1; j_gene: TRBJ2-5; abundance: -; d_gene: -; CDR3aa: CASSLGEAQYF; CDR3nt: TGCGCCAGCAGCTTGGGAGAGGCCCAGTACTTC
v_gene: TRBV19; j_gene: TRBJ1-1; abundance: -; d_gene: TRBD1; CDR3aa: CASSIPWTGNTEAFF; CDR3nt: TGTGCCAGTAGTATTCCCTGGACAGGGAACACTGAAGCTTTCTTT
v_gene: TRBV28; j_gene: TRBJ1-5; abundance: -; d_gene: TRBD1; CDR3aa: CASRTGLYSNQPQHF; CDR3nt: TGTGCCAGCCGGACAGGGCTATATAGCAATCAGCCCCAGCATTTT
v_gene: TRBV19; j_gene: TRBJ2-7; abundance: few; d_gene: TRBD1; CDR3aa: CASSIGQGAYEQYF; CDR3nt: TGTGCCAGTAGTATAGGGCAGGGGGCTTACGAGCAGTACTTC
v_gene: TRBV27; j_gene: TRBJ1-5; abundance: -; d_gene: TRBD1; CDR3aa: CASSDNRGPYSNQPQHF; CDR3nt: TGTGCCAGCAGTGACAACAGGGGCCCCTATAGCAATCAGCCCCAGCATTTT
v_gene: TRBV9; j_gene: TRBJ2-7; abundance: -; d_gene: -; CDR3aa: CASSVGSRTHEQYF; CDR3nt: TGTGCCAGCAGCGTCGGGAGTCGTACCCACGAGCAGTACTTC
v_gene: TRBV7-8; j_gene: TRBJ2-1; abundance: once; d_gene: TRBD2; CDR3aa: CASSLRPRGEPNEQFF; CDR3nt: TGTGCCAGCAGCCTACGACCCCGGGGGGAGCCCAATGAGCAGTTCTTC
v_gene: TRBV27; j_gene: TRBJ2-1; abundance: -; d_gene: -; CDR3aa: CASSYGSDPDSYNEQFF; CDR3nt: TGTGCCAGCAGTTACGGTAGCGACCCTGATTCCTACAATGAGCAGTTCTTC
v_gene: TRBV28; j_gene: TRBJ1-5; abundance: -; d_gene: -; CDR3aa: CASSILSGGPGNQPQHF; CDR3nt: TGTGCCAGCAGTATCCTATCGGGGGGCCCAGGAAATCAGCCCCAGCATTTT
v_gene: TRBV29-1; j_gene: TRBJ2-3; abundance: -; d_gene: -; CDR3aa: CSVEGQGTDTQYF; CDR3nt: TGCAGCGTTGAGGGGCAGGGGACAGATACGCAGTATTTT
v_gene: TRBV15; j_gene: TRBJ1-2; abundance: -; d_gene: TRBD1; CDR3aa: CATSRVYGQGDGYTF; CDR3nt: TGTGCCACCAGCAGAGTATATGGACAGGGGGATGGCTACACCTTC
v_gene: TRBV5-1; j_gene: TRBJ1-1; abundance: -; d_gene: TRBD1; CDR3aa: CASSLWGTGGENTEAFF; CDR3nt: TGCGCCAGCAGCTTGTGGGGGACAGGGGGGGAGAACACTGAAGCTTTCTTT
v_gene: TRBV19; j_gene: TRBJ1-1; abundance: -; d_gene: -; CDR3aa: CASSIVGRVPEDTEAFF; CDR3nt: TGTGCCAGTAGTATAGTGGGCAGGGTACCCGAAGACACTGAAGCTTTCTTT
v_gene: TRBV6-1; j_gene: TRBJ1-6; abundance: -; d_gene: -; CDR3aa: CATRGARSPLHF; CDR3nt: TGTGCCACCCGGGGGGCCAGGTCACCCCTCCACTTT
v_gene: TRBV12-5; j_gene: TRBJ1-1; abundance: -; d_gene: -; CDR3aa: CASGLGATRTEAFF; CDR3nt: TGTGCTAGTGGTTTGGGAGCGACTAGGACTGAAGCTTTCTTT
v_gene: TRBV13; j_gene: TRBJ2-3; abundance: -; d_gene: TRBD1; CDR3aa: CASSLGQGAEDTQYF; CDR3nt: TGTGCCAGCAGCTTAGGGCAGGGGGCGGAGGATACGCAGTATTTT
v_gene: TRBV7-2; j_gene: TRBJ1-1; abundance: -; d_gene: TRBD1; CDR3aa: CAALRDSAEAFF; CDR3nt: TGTGCCGCGCTCCGGGACAGCGCTGAAGCTTTCTTT
v_gene: TRBV10-3; j_gene: TRBJ2-7; abundance: -; d_gene: -; CDR3aa: CAISEGRGAYEQYF; CDR3nt: TGTGCCATCAGTGAGGGCAGGGGGGCTTACGAGCAGTACTTC
v_gene: TRBV28; j_gene: TRBJ2-1; abundance: -; d_gene: -; CDR3aa: CASSLATGFEQFF; CDR3nt: TGTGCCAGCAGTTTGGCCACAGGTTTTGAGCAGTTCTTC
v_gene: TRBV9; j_gene: TRBJ2-7; abundance: once; d_gene: TRBD1; CDR3aa: CASAKGQTSYEQYF; CDR3nt: TGTGCCAGCGCCAAGGGACAGACTTCCTACGAGCAGTACTTC
v_gene: TRBV28; j_gene: TRBJ2-2; abundance: -; d_gene: -; CDR3aa: CASSSVAVGRTGELFF; CDR3nt: TGTGCCAGCAGTTCCGTGGCGGTAGGTCGGACCGGGGAGCTGTTTTTT
v_gene: TRBV5-4; j_gene: TRBJ2-1; abundance: -; d_gene: TRBD2; CDR3aa: CASSRELAGANEQFF; CDR3nt: TGTGCCAGCAGCAGGGAACTAGCGGGAGCCAATGAGCAGTTCTTC
v_gene: TRBV25-1; j_gene: TRBJ2-1; abundance: -; d_gene: TRBD2; CDR3aa: CAGGTSGVYNEQFF; CDR3nt: TGTGCCGGGGGGACTAGCGGGGTTTACAATGAGCAGTTCTTC
v_gene: TRBV27; j_gene: TRBJ1-1; abundance: -; d_gene: -; CDR3aa: CASSLSGGLGAFF; CDR3nt: TGTGCCAGCAGTTTATCCGGGGGTCTAGGAGCTTTCTTT
v_gene: TRBV19; j_gene: TRBJ1-1; abundance: once; d_gene: -; CDR3aa: CASSISSAGENTEAFF; CDR3nt: TGTGCCAGTAGTATTTCGTCGGCCGGAGAGAACACTGAAGCTTTCTTT
v_gene: TRBV10-3; j_gene: TRBJ1-5; abundance: -; d_gene: TRBD1; CDR3aa: CAISEQDRGSGAQHF; CDR3nt: TGTGCCATCAGTGAGCAGGACAGGGGCTCCGGGGCCCAGCATTTT
v_gene: TRBV7-3; j_gene: TRBJ1-2; abundance: -; d_gene: -; CDR3aa: CASSPAGGGGGYTF; CDR3nt: TGTGCCAGCAGCCCGGCCGGGGGCGGGGGAGGCTACACCTTC
v_gene: TRBV28; j_gene: TRBJ1-2; abundance: -; d_gene: TRBD1; CDR3aa: CASSLSDRGNYGYTF; CDR3nt: TGTGCCAGCAGTTTATCGGACAGGGGAAACTATGGCTACACCTTC
v_gene: TRBV7-8; j_gene: TRBJ1-6; abundance: -; d_gene: -; CDR3aa: CASSPSVTDNSPLHF; CDR3nt: TGTGCCAGCAGCCCGTCCGTGACAGATAATTCACCCCTCCACTTT
v_gene: TRBV7-2; j_gene: TRBJ1-1; abundance: -; d_gene: TRBD1; CDR3aa: CASTLLGQMNTEAFF; CDR3nt: TGTGCCAGCACCCTACTGGGACAGATGAACACTGAAGCTTTCTTT
v_gene: TRBV9; j_gene: TRBJ2-1; abundance: -; d_gene: TRBD1; CDR3aa: CASSVVADRAPSNEQFF; CDR3nt: TGTGCCAGCAGCGTAGTTGCCGACAGGGCTCCTTCTAATGAGCAGTTCTTC
v_gene: TRBV27; j_gene: TRBJ2-2; abundance: -; d_gene: TRBD1; CDR3aa: CASSLDRAGGELFF; CDR3nt: TGTGCCAGCAGCTTGGACAGGGCGGGCGGGGAGCTGTTTTTT
v_gene: TRBV5-1; j_gene: TRBJ2-7; abundance: -; d_gene: TRBD2; CDR3aa: CASSLGAGAYYEQYF; CDR3nt: TGCGCCAGCAGCTTGGGAGCGGGGGCCTACTACGAGCAGTACTTC
v_gene: TRBV2; j_gene: TRBJ2-2; abundance: once; d_gene: TRBD1; CDR3aa: CASRVGQGAGELFF; CDR3nt: TGTGCCAGCAGGGTCGGGCAGGGGGCCGGGGAGCTGTTTTTT
v_gene: TRBV27; j_gene: TRBJ2-7; abundance: -; d_gene: -; CDR3aa: CASSLSPDYRSSYEQYF; CDR3nt: TGTGCCAGCAGTTTAAGCCCCGACTACCGGAGCTCCTACGAGCAGTACTTC
v_gene: TRBV19; j_gene: TRBJ1-1; abundance: -; d_gene: TRBD1; CDR3aa: CASSERTGALEAFF; CDR3nt: TGTGCCAGTAGTGAGAGGACAGGGGCACTTGAAGCTTTCTTT
v_gene: TRBV2; j_gene: TRBJ1-2; abundance: -; d_gene: TRBD1; CDR3aa: CASSESTGVALGYTF; CDR3nt: TGTGCCAGCAGTGAAAGTACAGGGGTTGCGCTTGGCTACACCTTC
v_gene: TRBV5-1; j_gene: TRBJ2-7; abundance: -; d_gene: -; CDR3aa: CASSSYGRLVDEQYF; CDR3nt: TGCGCCAGCAGCTCTTACGGGAGACTCGTCGACGAGCAGTACTTC
v_gene: TRBV12-5; j_gene: TRBJ1-1; abundance: -; d_gene: TRBD1; CDR3aa: CAITGQGANTEAFF; CDR3nt: TGTGCTATCACTGGACAGGGCGCAAACACTGAAGCTTTCTTT
v_gene: TRBV4-3; j_gene: TRBJ1-1; abundance: -; d_gene: TRBD1; CDR3aa: CASSQDRQGEAFF; CDR3nt: TGCGCCAGCAGCCAAGATCGACAGGGTGAAGCTTTCTTT
v_gene: TRBV27; j_gene: TRBJ2-1; abundance: -; d_gene: TRBD2; CDR3aa: CASSPGTSAYNEQFF; CDR3nt: TGTGCCAGCAGTCCTGGGACTAGCGCCTACAATGAGCAGTTCTTC
v_gene: TRBV7-9; j_gene: TRBJ1-3; abundance: -; d_gene: TRBD1; CDR3aa: CASRPTGTGGYPSGNTIYF; CDR3nt: TGTGCCAGCAGGCCCACCGGGACAGGAGGATACCCCTCTGGAAACACCATATATTTT
v_gene: TRBV5-1; j_gene: TRBJ2-1; abundance: -; d_gene: TRBD2; CDR3aa: CATGLAGGEQFF; CDR3nt: TGCGCCACGGGACTAGCGGGGGGAGAGCAGTTCTTC
v_gene: TRBV6-5; j_gene: TRBJ2-2; abundance: -; d_gene: -; CDR3aa: CASSYQGNGELFF; CDR3nt: TGTGCCAGCAGTTACCAGGGTAACGGGGAGCTGTTTTTT
v_gene: TRBV11-2; j_gene: TRBJ1-1; abundance: -; d_gene: -; CDR3aa: CASWGITRGVAFSPAFF; CDR3nt: TGTGCCAGCTGGGGCATTACCCGGGGGGTGGCTTTTTCCCCAGCTTTCTTT